Each of the 5 T cell receptor beta chains below was sequenced from the same sample in a study of identical twins. TCRdb fed the 5' RACE reads into MiXCR, producing one record per CDR3 protein. The sample yields hundreds of thousands of distinct CDR3 sequences, 12% seen once. These same records also appear under a second study, on yellow fever vaccine responses in identical twins.

The source material was PBMCs. These receptors were obtained from a young woman in good health.

This clonotype was observed a handful of times. The chain is built from TRBV15 and TRBJ2-7, with D possibly TRBD2 on 6 matching bases. This CDR3 region has 19 residues. Per the germline V gene, CDR1 is LNHNV and CDR2 is YYDKDF (reference sequence). V lost 0 bases and J 4 bases, leaving 25 bases between the germline ends. CDR3 nucleotides: TGTGCCACCAGCAGAGATTACCGGGACTTTCAGGGTAGGTCGTACGAGCAGTACGTC. It codes for CATSRDYRDFQGRSYEQYV.

The chain is built from TRBV12-3 or TRBV12-4 and TRBJ2-1; 11 bases match TRBD2. This CDR3 comprises 16 residues. J gave up 6 bases and V 3 bases, and 7 bases lay outside the gene matches. The CDR3 nucleotides read TGTGCCAGCAGTTTCCTTAGCGGGAGGGCCGGCAATGAGCAGTTCTTC. It is translated as CASSFLSGRAGNEQFF.

Only a few counts were recorded for this clonotype. This sequence joins TRBV7-9 and TRBJ2-2; the D gene is possibly TRBD1 (5 bases). Germline V gene lookup returns CDR1 SEHNR and CDR2 FQNEAQ (reference sequence). V lost 4 bases and J lost 0, with 12 bases in between. CDR3 size: 16 residues. The CDR3 DNA follows: TGTGCCAGCAGCTGGGGCGCGGCCCCGAACACCGGGGAGCTGTTTTTT. It codes for CASSWGAAPNTGELFF.

This clonotype was picked up a small number of times. The J gene is TRBJ2-3, the V gene TRBV28; weak D call: TRBD2 (5 bases). The CDR3 has 15 amino acids. V lost 5 bases to trimming and J lost 0 bases, with 12 bases between them. Germline CDR1 MDHEN, CDR2 SYDVKM. CDR3 nucleotide sequence: TGTGCCAGCAGTAGCGGCGGCCAGAGCACAGATACGCAGTATTTT. Its translation: CASSSGGQSTDTQYF.

This clonotype was seen only a few times. The chain joins TRBV11-2 to TRBJ1-1; D not resolved. The CDR3 runs 13 residues. Germline V gene lookup returns CDR1 SGHAT and CDR2 FQNNGV. The ends were cut back, 5 bases at V and 4 bases at J, with 11 bases in the middle. Written as DNA, the CDR3 is TGTGCCAGCAGCCGTCAGGAAGTCACTGAAGCTTTCTTT. This encodes CASSRQEVTEAFF.